This T cell receptor (beta chain) was found in a study of blood T cell repertoires in COVID-19. As for the study in general: Italy, Spain and the United States were the sources of the convalescent and acute COVID-19 samples. PBMCs, B-cell-depleted T cells, or T cells were the source of the cDNA or gDNA that made up the material.

Data came from immunoSEQ multiplex PCR; TCRdb stores just in-frame clones and leaves some out. The sample gives 210,000 or so clones, around four fifths of which show up once; around a sixth is in the top ten. V shed 3 bases, J shed 2 bases, and the junction held 3 bases outside the gene matches. Looked up from germline, CDR1 is SGHAT and CDR2 is FQNNGV. The CDR3 extends over 15 amino acids. The chain combines TRBV11-2 with TRBJ2-3; 9 bases are shared with TRBD2. Sequencing was carried out using peripheral blood. The clonotype was recovered from a woman aged 80 or over with active or convalescent COVID-19. DNA of the CDR3: TGTGCCAGCAGCTTCCTAGCGGGATACACAGATACGCAGTATTTT. Translating gives CASSFLAGYTDTQYF.